Listed below are T cell receptor beta chains from one sample, sequenced in a study of T-cell memory formation after mild COVID-19. TCRdb reprocessed the 5' RACE reads via MiXCR and lists one record per CDR3 protein. Altogether under 350,000 distinct CDR3 sequences are present, roughly 16% being singletons, with the ten largest covering roughly 20%. Sequenced material: PBMCs or a T cell subset sorted from them (not recorded which). Receptors originate from a man between 18 and 29 years old who had mild COVID-19 (a few samples of this study predate the infection). Cell type and time point are not known. Each CDR3 is given with its conserved first and last residue. A D gene is named only where the DNA matches it firmly. Clone size is not always given. Where it is, it says once, few, many or a class for expanded clones.

TRBD2	TRBV6-2/TRBV6-3	few	TRBJ2-7	18	CASSYPAASGGPTTEQYF	TGTGCCAGCAGTTACCCTGCGGCTAGCGGGGGGCCCACTACCGAGCAGTACTTC
TRBD1	TRBV20-1	NA	TRBJ1-2	15	CRGGQGDGLHYGYTF	TGTAGGGGGGGACAGGGGGACGGTCTACACTATGGCTACACCTTC
NA	TRBV10-2	NA	TRBJ2-7	12	CASSEWGYEQYF	TGCGCCAGCAGTGAGTGGGGTTACGAGCAGTACTTC
NA	TRBV9	NA	TRBJ2-3	17	CASSVGRRVRGTDTQYF	TGTGCCAGCAGCGTAGGTCGTCGGGTCCGGGGCACAGATACGCAGTATTTT
NA	TRBV6-1	NA	TRBJ1-6	15	CASSPGAEGISPLHF	TGTGCCAGCAGTCCGGGGGCGGAGGGAATTTCACCCCTCCACTTT
NA	TRBV5-1	NA	TRBJ2-5	14	CASSSPDTPETQYF	TGCGCCAGCAGCTCGCCGGACACTCCGGAGACCCAGTACTTC
TRBD1	TRBV5-6	NA	TRBJ2-7	14	CASSATGVSYEQYF	TGTGCCAGCAGCGCTACAGGGGTTTCCTACGAGCAGTACTTC
NA	TRBV11-2	many	TRBJ2-3	14	CASSSGSNTDTQYF	TGTGCCAGCAGCTCCGGGAGCAACACAGATACGCAGTATTTT
NA	TRBV7-2	NA	TRBJ1-1	12	CASSQEVGEAFF	TGTGCCAGCAGCCAGGAAGTTGGTGAAGCTTTCTTT
TRBD1	TRBV9	NA	TRBJ1-2	16	CASSLDRQGTSTGYTF	TGTGCCAGCAGCTTAGATAGACAGGGAACATCAACTGGCTACACCTTC
NA	TRBV11-2	few	TRBJ2-4	12	CASSLGKNIQYF	TGTGCCAGCAGCTTAGGGAAAAACATTCAGTACTTC
TRBD1	TRBV5-6	once	TRBJ1-3	18	CASSSSRQGQHGGNTIYF	TGTGCCAGCAGCTCCTCCCGACAGGGGCAACACGGGGGAAACACCATATATTTT
TRBD2	TRBV12-3/TRBV12-4	few	TRBJ2-1	16	CATGSSLAGGYNEQFF	TGTGCCACCGGATCCTCTCTAGCGGGGGGCTACAATGAGCAGTTCTTC
NA	TRBV7-3	few	TRBJ2-5	16	CASSLRGSALGETQYF	TGTGCCAGCAGCTTAAGGGGGTCAGCCCTCGGGGAGACCCAGTACTTC
NA	TRBV2	NA	TRBJ2-3	14	CASTPSRATDTQYF	TGTGCCAGCACCCCCTCTAGGGCGACAGATACGCAGTATTTT
NA	TRBV11-1	few	TRBJ1-2	13	CASRITGTNGYTF	TGTGCCAGCAGGATAACAGGGACCAATGGCTACACCTTC
NA	TRBV6-4	NA	TRBJ2-3	14	CASSDTGRADTQYF	TGTGCCAGCAGTGACACAGGGAGGGCAGATACGCAGTATTTT
NA	TRBV6-5	NA	TRBJ1-1	19	CASPITRFGVSLRNTEAFF	TGTGCCAGCCCGATAACCCGGTTCGGGGTCTCGCTAAGAAACACTGAAGCTTTCTTT
NA	TRBV12-3/TRBV12-4	few	TRBJ2-7	15	CASSPRGEWYYEQYF	TGTGCCAGCAGTCCTAGGGGGGAGTGGTACTACGAGCAGTACTTC
TRBD1	TRBV20-1	few	TRBJ2-7	14	CSARLAQGEYEQYF	TGCAGTGCTAGACTGGCGCAGGGGGAGTACGAGCAGTACTTC
NA	TRBV7-8	NA	TRBJ2-5	16	CASSFLADGPQETQYF	TGTGCCAGCAGCTTTTTAGCGGATGGTCCCCAAGAGACCCAGTACTTC
NA	TRBV2	NA	TRBJ2-3	14	CASSEQGGTDTQYF	TGTGCCAGCAGTGAACAGGGAGGCACAGATACGCAGTATTTT
NA	TRBV25-1	few	TRBJ2-7	15	CASSESGTVSYEQYF	TGTGCCAGCAGTGAATCGGGCACTGTCTCCTACGAGCAGTACTTC
TRBD1	TRBV10-2	NA	TRBJ1-1	13	CASSNRGLTEAFF	TGCGCCAGCAGCAACAGGGGGCTCACTGAAGCTTTCTTT
NA	TRBV4-3	few	TRBJ1-6	16	CASSPNTELRNSPLHF	TGCGCCAGCAGCCCTAACACCGAACTCCGTAATTCACCCCTCCACTTT
TRBD1	TRBV5-1	few	TRBJ1-3	15	CASSLEGQPGNTIYF	TGCGCCAGCAGCCTTGAGGGACAGCCCGGAAACACCATATATTTT
NA	TRBV27	NA	TRBJ2-3	14	CASSLKGETDTQYF	TGTGCCAGCAGTTTAAAGGGAGAGACAGATACGCAGTATTTT
NA	TRBV5-5	few	TRBJ1-2	13	CASFRGRDYGYTF	TGTGCCAGCTTCCGGGGCAGGGACTATGGCTACACCTTC
NA	TRBV7-9	NA	TRBJ1-3	16	CASSSGLGFSGNTIYF	TGTGCCAGCAGCTCAGGTTTGGGGTTCTCCGGAAACACCATATATTTT
NA	TRBV9	few	TRBJ2-4	13	CASSVEQGNIQYF	TGTGCCAGCAGCGTAGAACAGGGAAACATTCAGTACTTC
TRBD1	TRBV12-3/TRBV12-4	few	TRBJ1-5	17	CASRRTGLLVSNQPQHF	TGTGCCAGCAGAAGGACAGGGTTGCTTGTAAGCAATCAGCCCCAGCATTTT
NA	TRBV20-1	few	TRBJ1-5	16	CSARPRGISANQPQHF	TGCAGTGCTAGACCACGGGGGATAAGTGCTAATCAGCCCCAGCATTTT
NA	TRBV3-1	once	TRBJ2-1	16	CASSQVGSGAYNEQFF	TGTGCCAGCAGCCAAGTTGGTTCAGGGGCCTACAATGAGCAGTTCTTC
NA	TRBV6-1	few	TRBJ2-3	16	CASIIWGRGTTDTQYF	TGTGCCAGCATCATTTGGGGCAGGGGTACCACAGATACGCAGTATTTT
NA	TRBV4-1	few	TRBJ2-7	17	CASSQDHPSEGFYEQYF	TGCGCCAGCAGCCAAGATCACCCTAGCGAGGGATTCTACGAGCAGTACTTC
NA	TRBV6-5	NA	TRBJ1-2	14	CASSYSRGENGYTF	TGTGCCAGCAGTTACTCCAGGGGAGAGAATGGCTACACCTTC
NA	TRBV7-9	many	TRBJ2-5	15	CASSSTPRTIETQYF	TGTGCCAGCAGCTCCACCCCGAGGACTATAGAGACCCAGTACTTC
NA	TRBV4-1	NA	TRBJ1-1	15	CASSPQGLGHTEAFF	TGCGCCAGCAGCCCACAGGGTCTTGGGCACACTGAAGCTTTCTTT
NA	TRBV4-2	few	TRBJ1-6	15	CASSRNREINSPLHF	TGTGCCAGCAGCCGGAACAGGGAGATTAATTCACCCCTCCACTTT
NA	TRBV5-1	few	TRBJ2-2	17	CASSLSTGGGNTGELFF	TGCGCCAGCAGCCTCTCGACCGGCGGTGGGAACACCGGGGAGCTGTTTTTT
NA	TRBV28	few	TRBJ1-2	14	CASSPGAGGSGYTF	TGTGCCAGCAGTCCCGGGGCCGGGGGTTCCGGCTACACCTTC
NA	TRBV6-6	NA	TRBJ1-1	13	CASRRTANTEAFF	TGTGCCAGCAGGAGGACCGCGAACACTGAAGCTTTCTTT
TRBD1	TRBV20-1	NA	TRBJ2-4	14	CSATPIDRGDIQYF	TGCAGTGCCACCCCAATAGACAGGGGGGACATTCAGTACTTC
TRBD2	TRBV6-5	many	TRBJ2-1	18	CASSLTGTSGISGNEQFF	TGTGCCAGCAGCCTAACCGGGACTAGCGGGATATCGGGCAATGAGCAGTTCTTC
NA	TRBV4-1	NA	TRBJ1-3	13	CASSQAPGDTIYF	TGCGCCAGCAGCCAAGCTCCGGGGGACACCATATATTTT
TRBD2	TRBV6-4	few	TRBJ2-3	16	CASSEAGGKHTDTQYF	TGTGCCAGCAGTGAGGCGGGGGGAAAACACACAGATACGCAGTATTTT
NA	TRBV30	NA	TRBJ2-3	14	CAWRPIGTLDTQYF	TGTGCCTGGAGGCCGATTGGGACACTAGATACGCAGTATTTT